A selection of T cell receptor beta chains follows, all from one sample in a study of blood T cell repertoires in COVID-19. Measured with immunoSEQ multiplex PCR; TCRdb has only the in-frame clones, and not every one. This sample has around 160,000 clones, with 88% found just once. Sequencing used PBMCs or T cells enriched from blood (not recorded which). These receptor sequences come from a woman aged 30 to 39 with acute COVID-19. Both conserved end residues are part of each CDR3. A D gene is named only where the DNA matches it firmly. Size is omitted from some rows. Given values are once, few, many or a class for expanded clones.

D gene: NA
J gene: TRBJ2-7
V gene: TRBV2
clone size: NA
CDR3 length: 11
CDR3 DNA: TGTGCCAGCAGCGTAGGGGGCGAGCAGTACTTC
CDR3 protein: CASSVGGEQYF

D gene: NA
J gene: TRBJ1-4
V gene: TRBV28
clone size: NA
CDR3 length: 17
CDR3 DNA: TGTGCCAGCAGACGCTCCTTCTTAGGGGCGTTTAATGAAAAACTGTTTTTT
CDR3 protein: CASRRSFLGAFNEKLFF

D gene: TRBD2
J gene: TRBJ2-1
V gene: TRBV5-6
clone size: NA
CDR3 length: 17
CDR3 DNA: TGTGCCAGCAGCTCGGGACTAGCGGGAGGGTGGTACAATGAGCAGTTCTTC
CDR3 protein: CASSSGLAGGWYNEQFF

D gene: NA
J gene: TRBJ1-5
V gene: TRBV7-2
clone size: once
CDR3 length: 13
CDR3 DNA: TGTGCCAGCAGCTTAAGCTTTAATCAGCCCCAGCATTTT
CDR3 protein: CASSLSFNQPQHF

D gene: TRBD2
J gene: TRBJ2-3
V gene: TRBV29-1
clone size: NA
CDR3 length: 14
CDR3 DNA: TGCAGCGTTTTTCTAGCGGGAATCACAGATACGCAGTATTTT
CDR3 protein: CSVFLAGITDTQYF

D gene: TRBD1
J gene: TRBJ1-5
V gene: TRBV7-9
clone size: NA
CDR3 length: 15
CDR3 DNA: TGTGCCAGCAGTTTCGGACAGGGCACGAATCAGCCCCAGCATTTT
CDR3 protein: CASSFGQGTNQPQHF

D gene: TRBD2
J gene: TRBJ2-3
V gene: TRBV11-3
clone size: NA
CDR3 length: 15
CDR3 DNA: TGTGCCAGCAGCCATAGCGGGAGCGGGGCAGATACGCAGTATTTT
CDR3 protein: CASSHSGSGADTQYF

D gene: TRBD1
J gene: TRBJ1-2
V gene: TRBV27
clone size: NA
CDR3 length: 15
CDR3 DNA: TGTGCCAGCAGTTTTAAGGGGGCGGGGTCCTATGGCTACACCTTC
CDR3 protein: CASSFKGAGSYGYTF

D gene: NA
J gene: TRBJ1-2
V gene: TRBV4-1
clone size: NA
CDR3 length: 13
CDR3 DNA: TGCGCCAGCAGCCATCTTACAGGGCTTGGCTACACCTTC
CDR3 protein: CASSHLTGLGYTF

D gene: TRBD1
J gene: TRBJ2-5
V gene: TRBV30
clone size: NA
CDR3 length: 18
CDR3 DNA: TGTGCCTGGAGTAGATCCGGGACAGGCTTGTGGGGGCTAGAGACCCAGTACTTC
CDR3 protein: CAWSRSGTGLWGLETQYF

D gene: TRBD1
J gene: TRBJ2-1
V gene: TRBV4-1
clone size: NA
CDR3 length: 16
CDR3 DNA: TGCGCCAGCAGCCAGGGCCGGGACAGGGCATACAATGAGCAGTTCTTC
CDR3 protein: CASSQGRDRAYNEQFF

D gene: NA
J gene: TRBJ1-6
V gene: TRBV7-2
clone size: NA
CDR3 length: 14
CDR3 DNA: TGTGCCAGCAGCTTAGTGTACACCAATTCACCCCTCCACTTT
CDR3 protein: CASSLVYTNSPLHF

D gene: TRBD1
J gene: TRBJ2-1
V gene: TRBV7-2
clone size: NA
CDR3 length: 16
CDR3 DNA: TGTGCCAGCAGCCTCCCCCGGGACAGTTTTTCCAATGAGCAGTTCTTC
CDR3 protein: CASSLPRDSFSNEQFF

D gene: NA
J gene: TRBJ1-2
V gene: TRBV27
clone size: few
CDR3 length: 13
CDR3 DNA: TGTGCCAGCAGTGCAGACTCTGGCGGCGGCTACACCTTC
CDR3 protein: CASSADSGGGYTF

D gene: TRBD1
J gene: TRBJ1-2
V gene: TRBV4-1
clone size: NA
CDR3 length: 16
CDR3 DNA: TGCGCCAGCAGCCAATCCCGGACAGGGAATAACTATGGCTACACCTTC
CDR3 protein: CASSQSRTGNNYGYTF

D gene: TRBD1
J gene: TRBJ2-1
V gene: TRBV29-1
clone size: NA
CDR3 length: 15
CDR3 DNA: TGCAGCGGAGGGACAGGGGTTAATTTCGACAATGAGCAGTTCTTC
CDR3 protein: CSGGTGVNFDNEQFF

D gene: TRBD2
J gene: TRBJ2-1
V gene: TRBV7-2
clone size: NA
CDR3 length: 17
CDR3 DNA: TGTGCCAGCAGTGGGACTAGCGGGAGGACCCCCTACAATGAGCAGTTCTTC
CDR3 protein: CASSGTSGRTPYNEQFF

D gene: TRBD1
J gene: TRBJ1-1
V gene: TRBV27
clone size: NA
CDR3 length: 13
CDR3 DNA: TGTGCCAGCAGCCGACAGGGGAACACTGAAGCTTTCTTT
CDR3 protein: CASSRQGNTEAFF

D gene: TRBD1
J gene: TRBJ2-1
V gene: TRBV2
clone size: NA
CDR3 length: 15
CDR3 DNA: TGTGCCAGCAGATTGGACAGGGGGCTGGCCAATGAGCAGTTCTTC
CDR3 protein: CASRLDRGLANEQFF